One sample yielded the 14 T cell receptor beta chains listed below, sequenced in a study of blood T cells in healthy people across ages. PCR was performed a second time for about 7 to 12 cycles using a sample-barcoded 5' primer and a J-beta primer mix. TCRdb redid the calling of the 5' RACE reads with MiXCR, one entry per CDR3 protein. This sample has 950,000 to 1,200,000 distinct CDR3 sequences, with less than 45% found just once. The sample was blood. The receptors stem from a man between 18 and 29 years old in good health.

This clonotype was seen once. The chain uses TRBV30 and TRBJ2-2; 10 nucleotides line up with TRBD2. The CDR3 is 14 residues long. After removal of 4 bases from V and 4 bases from J, the junction contained 3 bases not matched to a gene. CDR1 and CDR2 from the germline V gene are GTSNPN and SVGIG (reference sequence). DNA of the CDR3: TGTGCCTGGAAAAGACTAGCGGGCACCGGGGAGCTGTTTTTT. It codes for CAWKRLAGTGELFF.

The gene calls are TRBV28 and TRBJ2-3, with unresolved D. Trimming took 3 bases from V and 3 from J, leaving 16 bases between them. The length of the CDR3 is 16 residues. Per the germline V gene, CDR1 is MDHEN and CDR2 is SYDVKM. As DNA, the CDR3 is TGTGCCAGCAGTTTGACCCAAAGGGTTAGAACAGATACGCAGTATTTT. Translated, it gives CASSLTQRVRTDTQYF.

This chain links TRBV9 with TRBJ1-1; the D is unclear. Germline V gene lookup returns CDR1 SGDLS and CDR2 YYNGEE. The CDR3 runs 13 residues. The germline V and J ends were trimmed by 6 bases and 2 bases, with 11 bases remaining between them. Written as DNA, the CDR3 is TGTGCCAGCAACTCGGACGGTAACACTGAAGCTTTCTTT. It yields the protein CASNSDGNTEAFF.

In this sample, this clonotype turned up a few times. The V and J genes are TRBV19 and TRBJ2-1; 7 bases agree with TRBD1. The CDR3 extends over 15 amino acids. Trimming at V came to 6 bases and at J to 5 bases, leaving 10 bases not matched to a gene. In germline, CDR1 is LNHDA, CDR2 SQIVND (reference sequence). CDR3 amino acids: CASRPDRVANNEQFF. The DNA of the CDR3 is TGTGCCAGTAGACCTGACAGGGTAGCAAACAATGAGCAGTTCTTC.

The chain recombines TRBV6-2 or TRBV6-3 with TRBJ2-1; D uncertain. The J call may be mistaken, given a closer DNA end match to TRBJ2-7. Germline V gene lookup returns CDR1 MNHEY and CDR2 SVGEGT. The CDR3 is made up of 14 amino acids. The CDR3 DNA is TGTGCCAGCAGTCGCCCCGACGGCGACAATGAGCAGTACTTC. Translated: CASSRPDGDNEQYF.

This clonotype was seen a few times. This chain uses TRBV7-2 with TRBJ1-5, with D perhaps matching TRBD1 (6 bases). Germline V lookup: CDR1 SGHTA, CDR2 FQGNSA. V was clipped by 5 bases and J by 5 bases, with 16 bases between them. The CDR3 has 15 amino acids. The CDR3 sequence: CASSASGAIDQPQHF. The CDR3 nucleotides are TGTGCCAGCAGCGCCTCAGGGGCGATAGATCAGCCCCAGCATTTT. Using reference TRBV7-2 and TRBJ1-5 for the parts outside the CDR3, the full variable domain is GAGVSQSPSNKVTEKGKDVELRCDPISGHTALYWYRQSLGQGLEFLIYFQGNSAPDKSGLPSDRFSAERTGGSVSTLTIQRTQQEDSAVYLCASSASGAIDQPQHFGDGTRLSIL.

This clonotype was observed at least ten times. One end of the junction is discordant with germline, which a read error may explain. The chain recombines TRBV4-1 with TRBJ2-3; D possibly corresponds to TRBD2 (5 bases). The length of the CDR3 is 13 residues. The germline gives CDR1 MGHRA, CDR2 YSYEKL. This chain's CDR3 is CASSQLGTDTQYF. The CDR3 nucleotides are TGTGCCAGCAGCCAACTAGGCACAGATACGCAGTATTTT.

J is TRBJ2-1 and V is TRBV5-6; 7 positions agree with TRBD2. The J call may be incorrect, as the DNA end agrees better with TRBJ2-7. The CDR3 consists of 14 residues. Germline values: CDR1 SGHDT, CDR2 YYEEEE. CDR3 sequence: CASSFGGGYNEQYF. CDR3 nucleotide sequence: TGTGCCAGCAGCTTTGGCGGGGGATACAATGAGCAGTACTTC.

The chain links TRBV20-1 to TRBJ2-5; D might be TRBD1 (5 bases). Germline V lookup: CDR1 DFQATT, CDR2 SNEGSKA (reference sequence). V was cut by 7 bases and J by 1 base, with 7 bases left in between. This CDR3 spans 11 amino acids. The CDR3 sequence is CSGTLQETQYF. DNA of the CDR3: TGCAGTGGGACACTCCAAGAGACCCAGTACTTC.

There are a few counts of this clonotype. V is TRBV10-3 and J is TRBJ2-1; D possibly corresponds to TRBD2 (5 bases). Per germline, CDR1 ENHRY and CDR2 SYGVKD. Trimming took off 3 bases at V and 5 bases at J, with 11 bases between the two ends. The CDR3 contains 14 residues. The chain's CDR3 is CAISDGVRDNEQFF. The CDR3 DNA follows: TGTGCCATCAGTGACGGGGTTAGAGACAATGAGCAGTTCTTC.

The J gene is TRBJ1-2, the V gene TRBV6-5, with D unclear. This CDR3 is built from 14 residues. Germline loops: CDR1 MNHEY, CDR2 SVGAGI. Trimming removed 2 bases from V and 2 bases from J, with 9 bases in between. CDR3 nucleotide sequence: TGTGCCAGCAGTTACAAAGGACTCAACTATGGCTACACCTTC. Residues: CASSYKGLNYGYTF.

This clonotype was picked up many times. The chain couples TRBV5-1 to TRBJ1-2; TRBD1 agrees at 8 bases. The CDR3 sequence is 15 residues long. Germline V gene sequence: CDR1 SGHRS, CDR2 YFSETQ. The V and J ends lost 4 bases and 0 bases, in that order; junction bases with no gene match: 5. The CDR3, as DNA: TGCGCCAGCAGCACCGGACAGGGAGCTAACTATGGCTACACCTTC. Its translation is CASSTGQGANYGYTF.

This clonotype has ten or more counts. This chain uses TRBV20-1 with TRBJ1-2; D ambiguous. The V end lost 2 bases, the J end lost 2 bases, and 9 bases lay between the germline ends. The CDR3 covers 13 residues. Germline V gene data show CDR1 as DFQATT and CDR2 as SNEGSKA (reference sequence). CDR3 region: CSARNRENYGYTF. In DNA form, the CDR3 reads TGCAGTGCTAGAAATAGGGAAAACTATGGCTACACCTTC.

A remark on this clonotype: The germline gene is not matched at one end of the junction; a read error may be the cause. The rearrangement links TRBV7-9 to TRBJ1-2; TRBD1 might be the D (5 bases). Germline CDR1 is SEHNR and CDR2 is FQNEAQ (reference sequence). The CDR3 is made up of 14 amino acids. The CDR3 loop reads CASSPRPQVPGYIF. The DNA of the CDR3 is TGTGCCAGCAGCCCCAGGCCACAGGTGCCGGGCTACATCTTC.